A single sample gave rise to the 18 T cell receptor beta chains below, sequenced in a study of cytomegalovirus exposure and HLA in healthy donors. Both 60 Vbeta primers and 13 Jbeta primers went into the PCR. The repertoire was sequenced with immunoSEQ multiplex PCR; TCRdb's copy has only in-frame clones and lacks some. The sample has around 180,000 clones, 60% to 85% seen once; the top ten hold 5% to 7%. The specimen sequenced was PBMCs. The receptors derive from a man in his forties in good health and CMV-seronegative.

The V call is TRBV6-5, the J call TRBJ2-7, with TRBD2 matching 14 bases. Germline trimming cut 7 bases from V and 5 bases from J; bases unmatched to any gene: 7. CDR3 length: 15 residues. Germline lookup yields CDR1 MNHEY and CDR2 SVGAGI. The CDR3 DNA reads as TGTGCCAGCAAAAGGGGGACTAGCGGGGGACACGAGCAGTACTTC. It specifies CASKRGTSGGHEQYF.

V usage is TRBV29-1 and J usage is TRBJ2-2, with TRBD1 identical over 8 bases. Trimming at V came to 5 bases and at J to 0 bases, leaving 2 bases not matched to a gene. This CDR3 region has 14 residues. Germline CDR1 and CDR2: SQVTM and ANQGSEA. CDR3 in DNA: TGCAGCGTTTGGACAGGGACGAACACCGGGGAGCTGTTTTTT. Translation gives CSVWTGTNTGELFF.

CDR3 region: CASSVPGQNYGYTF. CDR3 nucleotide sequence: TGTGCCAGCAGTGTACCGGGACAGAACTATGGCTACACCTTC. The chain joins TRBV25-1 to TRBJ1-2; 7 bases fit TRBD1. Germline V gene sequence: CDR1 MGHDK, CDR2 SYGVNS. V dropped 4 bases and J dropped 2; count of bases not matched to a gene: 4. This CDR3 has 14 residues.

The chain has TRBV2 and TRBJ2-2; D gene ambiguous. Looked up from germline, CDR1 is SNHLY and CDR2 is FYNNEI. V lost 2 bases to trimming and J lost 1 base, with 8 bases between them. The CDR3 consists of 15 residues. This CDR3 is CASSELQQNTGELFF. CDR3 in DNA: TGTGCCAGCAGTGAATTACAGCAGAACACCGGGGAGCTGTTTTTT. Supplemented by reference TRBV2 and TRBJ2-2, the full variable domain reads EPEVTQTPSHQVTQMGQEVILRCVPISNHLYFYWYRQILGQKVEFLVSFYNNEISEKSEIFDDQFSVERPDGSNFTLKIRSTKLEDSAMYFCASSELQQNTGELFFGEGSRLTVL.

V is TRBV11-2 and J is TRBJ2-2, with D perhaps matching TRBD2 (6 bases). The CDR3 has 14 residues. Trimming cost V 7 bases and J 6 bases, with 15 bases left between them. Germline CDR1 and CDR2: SGHAT and FQNNGV. The CDR3 region has the DNA TGTGCCAGCACCCCGGGACTCTCCTCCGGGGAGCTGTTTTTT. It is translated as CASTPGLSSGELFF.

This clone turned up a few times. This chain links TRBV4-3 with TRBJ2-7; 9 nucleotides align to TRBD1. The CDR3 consists of 16 residues. V dropped 0 bases and J dropped 6; count of bases not matched to a gene: 9. Germline V lookup: CDR1 LGHNA, CDR2 YSLEER. CDR3 loop: CASSQDLGQGGAEQYF. CDR3 nucleotides: TGCGCCAGCAGCCAAGATCTGGGACAGGGTGGCGCCGAGCAGTACTTC.

This chain joins TRBV29-1 and TRBJ2-3, with TRBD2 matching over 10 bases. Trimming at V came to 6 bases and at J to 5 bases, leaving 14 bases not matched to a gene. The CDR3 extends over 16 amino acids. Looked up from germline, CDR1 is SQVTM and CDR2 is ANQGSEA. As DNA, the CDR3 is TGCAGCGTCCATATGGGAACTAGCGGGGCTGGAGATACGCAGTATTTT. It specifies CSVHMGTSGAGDTQYF.

The V call is TRBV4-3, the J call TRBJ1-1; D possibly corresponds to TRBD1 (5 bases). The germline CDR1 and CDR2 sequences are LGHNA and YSLEER. With 4 bases removed from V and 5 bases from J, the gap between germline ends came to 17 bases. The CDR3 is 15 residues long. As DNA, the CDR3 is TGCGCCAGCAGCCGGGGGGAATTGAGGTATACTGAAGCTTTCTTT. Protein sequence: CASSRGELRYTEAFF.

The chain recombines TRBV5-1 with TRBJ1-1, with a tentative D call TRBD1 (5 bases). V lost 1 base and J 5 bases, leaving 9 bases between the germline ends. The germline V gene has CDR1 SGHRS and CDR2 YFSETQ. The CDR3 length is 13 residues. The CDR3 here is CASSLTRQTEAFF. CDR3 sequence (DNA): TGCGCCAGCAGCTTGACCCGACAGACTGAAGCTTTCTTT.

The chain links TRBV5-1 to TRBJ2-1, with D possibly matching TRBD1 (5 bases). Trimming pared 1 base from V and 4 bases from J, leaving 24 bases between. Germline-derived CDR1 and CDR2 are SGHRS and YFSETQ. The CDR3 extends over 19 amino acids. CDR3 in DNA: TGCGCCAGCAGCTTGTTGGGGCGAAACCGGCAGGGAACGTACAATGAGCAGTTCTTC. Translating it yields CASSLLGRNRQGTYNEQFF.

This CDR3 reads CSVEGLSLREGNEQFF. CDR3 bases: TGCAGCGTTGAAGGCCTAAGCTTACGAGAGGGCAATGAGCAGTTCTTC. This chain links TRBV29-1 with TRBJ2-1; D perhaps matches TRBD2 (5 bases). There are 16 residues in the CDR3. Germline assignment: CDR1 SQVTM and CDR2 ANQGSEA. V lost 1 base and J 6 bases, leaving 19 bases between the germline ends.

The table lists this clone with a count of one. V usage is TRBV7-7 and J usage is TRBJ2-5; TRBD2 might be the D (6 bases). The CDR3 is 15 residues long. Germline V lookup: CDR1 SSHAT, CDR2 FNYEAQ (reference sequence). V lost 5 bases to trimming and J lost 5 bases, with 18 bases between them. CDR3 sequence: CASSPSGLPGETQYF. As DNA, the CDR3 is TGTGCCAGCAGCCCCAGCGGGCTCCCCGGGGAGACCCAGTACTTC.

The chain has TRBV7-2 and TRBJ1-5; D not resolved. The CDR3 loop spans 13 amino acids. Germline values: CDR1 SGHTA, CDR2 FQGNSA. Deletions cut 6 bases from V and 3 bases from J, with 9 bases between. CDR3 in amino acids: CASSDTYNQPQHF. CDR3 sequence (DNA): TGTGCCAGCAGTGACACTTACAATCAGCCCCAGCATTTT.

The rearrangement uses TRBV2 and TRBJ2-5, with 10 bases matching TRBD2. Germline CDR1 is SNHLY and CDR2 is FYNNEI. V lost 6 bases and J lost 2; bases outside the gene matches: 6. The CDR3 has 15 residues. CDR3 DNA: TGTGCCAGCAGGGCGGGACTAGCGCCTCAAGAGACCCAGTACTTC. This translates into CASRAGLAPQETQYF.

The rearrangement joins TRBV6-6 to TRBJ1-1, with D possibly being TRBD1 (6 bases). CDR1 MNHNY and CDR2 SVGAGI come from the germline V gene (reference sequence). This CDR3 is built from 16 residues. V lost 5 bases, J lost 1 base, and 17 bases lay in between. The CDR3 reads CASSRNPGGQNTEAFF. CDR3 DNA: TGTGCCAGCAGTCGCAACCCTGGGGGCCAGAACACTGAAGCTTTCTTT.

CDR3 sequence: CASSPAGGDYGYTF. The CDR3 DNA is TGTGCCAGCAGCCCGGCCGGGGGAGACTATGGCTACACCTTC. The chain joins TRBV6-6 to TRBJ1-2, with D possibly TRBD1 on 5 matching bases. This CDR3 comprises 14 residues. The germline V gene encodes CDR1 MNHNY and CDR2 SVGAGI (reference sequence). The ends were cut back, 6 bases at V and 3 bases at J, with 14 bases in the middle.

J is TRBJ2-2 and V is TRBV5-6; possible D gene TRBD2, 5 bases. Germline loops: CDR1 SGHDT, CDR2 YYEEEE. The length of the CDR3 is 14 residues. The V and J ends lost 3 bases and 3 bases respectively, with 9 bases between them. Here the CDR3 reads CASSYGEYTGELFF. The CDR3 nucleotides read TGTGCCAGCAGCTACGGGGAGTACACCGGGGAGCTGTTTTTT.

The V call is TRBV7-9, the J call TRBJ2-7; maybe TRBD2 (5 bases). This CDR3 region has 13 residues. Germline assignment: CDR1 SEHNR and CDR2 FQNEAQ (reference sequence). V dropped 8 bases and J dropped 2 bases, with 13 bases sitting between them. CDR3 nucleotide sequence: TGTGCCAGCGCTAGCCCAGGCGCCTACGAGCAGTACTTC. This translates into CASASPGAYEQYF.